The source of this T cell receptor (beta chain) is a study of blood T cell repertoires in COVID-19. Clones were read by immunoSEQ multiplex PCR, and TCRdb kept only the in-frame ones, dropping some. Found here are 200,000 to 300,000 clones, 70% to 90% of them singletons; the top ten hold approximately 2.3%. This clone was picked up one time. V gave up 3 bases and J gave up 0 bases; unmatched junction bases: 4. Germline V lookup: CDR1 LNHDA, CDR2 SQIVND (reference sequence). CDR3 length: 16 residues. Sequencing used PBMCs or T cells enriched from blood (not recorded which). The receptor's source is a woman between 35 and 50 years old with acute COVID-19. The chain couples TRBV19 to TRBJ1-5; 8 bases are shared with TRBD1. The CDR3 protein is CASSMQGAPSNQPQHF. CDR3 nucleotide sequence: TGTGCCAGTAGTATGCAGGGGGCCCCTAGCAATCAGCCCCAGCATTTT.